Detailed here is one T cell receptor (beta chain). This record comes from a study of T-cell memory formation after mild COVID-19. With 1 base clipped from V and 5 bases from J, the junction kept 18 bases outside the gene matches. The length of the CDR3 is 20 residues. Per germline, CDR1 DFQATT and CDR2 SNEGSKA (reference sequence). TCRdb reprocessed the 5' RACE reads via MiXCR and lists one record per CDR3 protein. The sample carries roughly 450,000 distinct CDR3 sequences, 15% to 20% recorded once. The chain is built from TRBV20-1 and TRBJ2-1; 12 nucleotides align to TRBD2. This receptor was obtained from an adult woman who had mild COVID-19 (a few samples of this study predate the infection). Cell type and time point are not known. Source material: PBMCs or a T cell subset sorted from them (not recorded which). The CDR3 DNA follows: TGCAGTGCTAGAGTTATTTCTGTTGTTCCTAGCGGGAGGGTTAACAATGAGCAGTTCTTC. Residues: CSARVISVVPSGRVNNEQFF.